The 7 T cell receptor beta chains listed next were all sequenced from one sample in a study of tumor-infiltrating lymphocytes in primary liver carcinoma. Reverse transcription of 450 to 500 ng total RNA with a constant-region primer produced TCR beta cDNA. A slightly modified ARM-PCR protocol with three nested multiplex PCR rounds produced these TCR beta libraries. Both of the initial two PCR rounds ran for about 11 cycles and employed TRBV1-TRBV30 forward primers alongside a C-beta reverse primer. One entry per CDR3 protein results from TCRdb running MiXCR on the multiplex PCR reads. Of tens of thousands of distinct CDR3 sequences in the sample, roughly 78% are singletons; the top ten hold under 35%. Starting material for RNA and DNA co-extraction consisted of roughly 20-34 mg of unsorted bulk tissue. Input material: liver tumor tissue from sampling region 3. The subset was: tumor region T3, left-lateral pole. The receptors were sampled from a woman aged 25 to 39 with primary liver carcinoma and hepatitis B virus infection.

This chain uses TRBV24-1 with TRBJ2-3; tentatively, D is TRBD1 or TRBD2 (5 bases each). The CDR3 has 14 amino acids. The V and J ends lost 3 bases and 11 bases respectively, with 17 bases between them. Germline CDR1 KGHDR, CDR2 SFDVKD. The CDR3 here is CATSDGIGTVVQYF. The CDR3 DNA reads as TGTGCCACCAGTGATGGTATCGGGACGGTGGTGCAGTATTTT.

J is TRBJ2-5 and V is TRBV11-2; 14 nucleotides agree with TRBD2. V gave up 4 bases and J gave up 9 bases; unmatched junction bases: 4. The length of the CDR3 is 14 residues. The germline V gene encodes CDR1 SGHAT and CDR2 FQNNGV. CDR3 protein: CASSSRGLAGAQYF. The CDR3, as DNA: TGTGCCAGCAGCTCCCGGGGACTAGCGGGGGCCCAGTACTTC.

As for this clonotype: A much larger clone sits a single nucleotide away, making a read error possible. The chain combines TRBV11-2 with TRBJ1-2; D ambiguous. The CDR3 totals 15 residues. Per germline, CDR1 SGHAT and CDR2 FQNNGV. The CDR3 loop reads CASSLGAGLNYGFTF. In DNA, the CDR3 is TGTGCCAGCAGCTTAGGCGCAGGACTCAACTATGGCTTCACCTTC.

Regarding this clonotype: The junction shows a germline mismatch at one end, possibly a read error. This chain links TRBV4-3 with TRBJ2-1; D gene ambiguous. Germline CDR1 reads LGHNA; CDR2 reads YSLEER. The CDR3 has 16 amino acids. The CDR3 here is CANSQDARSSCNEQFF. The CDR3 nucleotides read TGCGCCAACAGCCAAGATGCGAGAAGCTCCTGCAATGAGCAGTTCTTC.

About this clonotype: One junction end disagrees with the germline gene, perhaps due to a read error. The J gene is TRBJ2-7, the V gene TRBV4-3, with TRBD1 as a possible D gene (5 bases). The germline gives CDR1 LGHNA, CDR2 YSLEER. The CDR3 contains 14 residues. The CDR3 DNA sequence: TGTGACAGCTGCCACACTGCCCTTTCCAACGAGCAGTACTTC. Protein: CDSCHTALSNEQYF.

Remarks on this clonotype: The junction and the germline gene differ at one end; a read error may be behind it. This chain joins TRBV5-8 and TRBJ2-1, with 9 positions matching TRBD1. There are 13 residues in the CDR3. Germline CDR1 is SGHTS and CDR2 is YDEGEE. This chain's CDR3 is CASCLDRGNEQFF. CDR3 bases: TGTGCCAGCTGCTTGGACAGGGGTAATGAGCAGTTCTTC.

Ten or more counts support this clonotype. The chain links TRBV11-2 to TRBJ2-1, with 8 bases fitting TRBD2. Germline CDR1 reads SGHAT; CDR2 reads FQNNGV. The CDR3 contains 15 residues. V lost 1 base and J lost 3; bases outside the gene matches: 2. The CDR3 loop is CASSLGGLDYNEQFF. The DNA for the CDR3 is TGTGCCAGCAGCTTAGGGGGACTAGACTACAATGAGCAGTTCTTC.